The subject of this entry is one TCR beta chain. These data belong to a study of shared clonotypes between healthy human individuals. Repertoires were generated with immunoSEQ multiplex PCR, while TCRdb's copy carries only in-frame clones and drops some. The sample consists of 700,000 or so clones, about two thirds of them appearing once. V lost 6 bases to trimming and J lost 2 bases; unmatched junction nucleotides: 5. The CDR3 is 15 amino acids. Per germline, CDR1 SGHTA and CDR2 FQGNSA. The sample comprised memory CD4+ T cells sorted from blood. Subset of the sample: CD45RA-negative fraction. The sequence derives from a woman aged 25 to 39 in good health. The genes are TRBV7-2 and TRBJ2-1, with 9 bases lining up with TRBD2. The CDR3 DNA sequence: TGTGCCAGCAGACTTAGCGGGAGTACCTACAATGAGCAGTTCTTC. As protein: CASRLSGSTYNEQFF. The variable domain in full, completed from reference TRBV7-2 and TRBJ2-1, reads GAGVSQSPSNKVTEKGKDVELRCDPISGHTALYWYRQSLGQGLEFLIYFQGNSAPDKSGLPSDRFSAERTGGSVSTLTIQRTQQEDSAVYLCASRLSGSTYNEQFFGPGTRLTVL.